This is a list of T cell receptor beta chains from one sample in a study of blood T cell repertoires in COVID-19. Data came from immunoSEQ multiplex PCR; TCRdb stores just in-frame clones and leaves some out. The table shows more than 95,000 clones, with about four fifths occurring only once. The material sequenced was peripheral blood. The receptor set was obtained from a man aged 30 to 39 with COVID-19, enrolled during active disease. The CDR3 runs from the conserved cysteine through the conserved F or W. Fields, in order: D gene, J gene, clone size, V gene, CDR3 protein, CDR3 DNA. D genes are given only for firm matches. A row's size may be missing; if present it is once, few, many or a size class.

D gene: TRBD2; J gene: TRBJ2-7; clone size: few; V gene: TRBV27; CDR3 protein: CASSLRGGLAEAYEQYF; CDR3 DNA: TGTGCCAGCAGTTTAAGGGGTGGACTAGCGGAAGCCTACGAGCAGTACTTC
D gene: TRBD1; J gene: TRBJ1-1; clone size: once; V gene: TRBV12-3/TRBV12-4; CDR3 protein: CATTGGTNTEAFF; CDR3 DNA: TGTGCCACCACAGGGGGCACGAACACTGAAGCTTTCTTT
D gene: TRBD1; J gene: TRBJ2-1; clone size: NA; V gene: TRBV28; CDR3 protein: CASSELRGSSYNEQFF; CDR3 DNA: TGTGCCAGCAGTGAGCTCAGGGGGTCCTCCTACAATGAGCAGTTCTTC
D gene: NA; J gene: TRBJ1-1; clone size: NA; V gene: TRBV7-3; CDR3 protein: CASSVTMNTEAFF; CDR3 DNA: TGTGCCAGCAGCGTAACCATGAACACTGAAGCTTTCTTT
D gene: NA; J gene: TRBJ1-5; clone size: NA; V gene: TRBV21-1; CDR3 protein: CASSKSETGGQYSNQPQHF; CDR3 DNA: TGTGCCAGCAGCAAATCCGAGACAGGGGGCCAATATAGCAATCAGCCCCAGCATTTT
D gene: TRBD1; J gene: TRBJ1-4; clone size: once; V gene: TRBV28; CDR3 protein: CASRPGGRSEKLFF; CDR3 DNA: TGTGCCAGCAGGCCAGGGGGGAGGAGTGAAAAACTGTTTTTT
D gene: NA; J gene: TRBJ1-4; clone size: NA; V gene: TRBV2; CDR3 protein: CASSEGFWDAGANEKLFF; CDR3 DNA: TGTGCCAGCAGTGAGGGGTTCTGGGACGCGGGGGCTAATGAAAAACTGTTTTTT
D gene: TRBD1; J gene: TRBJ1-3; clone size: NA; V gene: TRBV11-2; CDR3 protein: CASSLTGPPGNTIYF; CDR3 DNA: TGTGCCAGCAGCCTGACAGGGCCTCCTGGAAACACCATATATTTT
D gene: TRBD2; J gene: TRBJ2-1; clone size: NA; V gene: TRBV12-5; CDR3 protein: CASGLVLPLAGGREQFF; CDR3 DNA: TGTGCTAGTGGTTTGGTACTCCCGCTAGCGGGAGGTCGTGAGCAGTTCTTC
D gene: NA; J gene: TRBJ1-5; clone size: NA; V gene: TRBV30; CDR3 protein: CAWSVNSGFNQPQHF; CDR3 DNA: TGTGCCTGGAGTGTAAACAGTGGCTTTAATCAGCCCCAGCATTTT
D gene: NA; J gene: TRBJ1-5; clone size: few; V gene: TRBV29-1; CDR3 protein: CSVRQDPNQPQHF; CDR3 DNA: TGCAGCGTCAGACAGGATCCCAATCAGCCCCAGCATTTT
D gene: TRBD1; J gene: TRBJ1-2; clone size: NA; V gene: TRBV4-2; CDR3 protein: CASSFETGGVSGYTF; CDR3 DNA: TGTGCCAGCAGCTTCGAGACAGGGGGTGTAAGCGGCTACACCTTC
D gene: NA; J gene: TRBJ1-5; clone size: NA; V gene: TRBV2; CDR3 protein: CASSESGYQGQPQHF; CDR3 DNA: TGTGCCAGCAGTGAATCAGGTTATCAAGGTCAGCCCCAGCATTTT
D gene: TRBD1; J gene: TRBJ2-7; clone size: few; V gene: TRBV28; CDR3 protein: CASRARKRAGGSYEQYF; CDR3 DNA: TGTGCCAGCAGGGCAAGAAAGAGGGCAGGGGGCTCCTACGAGCAGTACTTC
D gene: NA; J gene: TRBJ2-7; clone size: once; V gene: TRBV29-1; CDR3 protein: CSVEEPTESYEQYF; CDR3 DNA: TGCAGCGTTGAAGAACCCACAGAGTCCTACGAGCAGTACTTC
D gene: TRBD1; J gene: TRBJ1-5; clone size: NA; V gene: TRBV6-5; CDR3 protein: CASSQGQINQPQHF; CDR3 DNA: TGTGCCAGCAGCCAGGGACAGATAAATCAGCCCCAGCATTTT
D gene: NA; J gene: TRBJ2-3; clone size: NA; V gene: TRBV9; CDR3 protein: CASSVVRGTTDTQYF; CDR3 DNA: TGTGCCAGCAGCGTAGTTAGGGGGACCACAGATACGCAGTATTTT
D gene: NA; J gene: TRBJ2-4; clone size: NA; V gene: TRBV3-1/TRBV3-2; CDR3 protein: CASSQGGSLAKNIQYF; CDR3 DNA: TGTGCCAGCAGCCAGGGGGGATCTCTAGCCAAAAACATTCAGTACTTC
D gene: NA; J gene: TRBJ1-1; clone size: once; V gene: TRBV28; CDR3 protein: CASSLSGGYTEAFF; CDR3 DNA: TGTGCCAGCAGTTTATCTGGCGGGTACACTGAAGCTTTCTTT
D gene: NA; J gene: TRBJ2-7; clone size: NA; V gene: TRBV19; CDR3 protein: CASSIPYGQELGEQYF; CDR3 DNA: TGTGCCAGTAGTATACCCTATGGCCAGGAACTTGGGGAGCAGTACTTC
D gene: TRBD2; J gene: TRBJ2-2; clone size: NA; V gene: TRBV5-1; CDR3 protein: CASSLAMLLAGSVAGELFF; CDR3 DNA: TGCGCCAGCAGCTTGGCAATGTTACTAGCGGGATCCGTCGCCGGGGAGCTGTTTTTT
D gene: TRBD1; J gene: TRBJ2-7; clone size: NA; V gene: TRBV3-1/TRBV3-2; CDR3 protein: CASSHLGQAPAYEQYF; CDR3 DNA: TGTGCCAGCAGCCACCTAGGACAGGCTCCCGCCTACGAGCAGTACTTC
D gene: NA; J gene: TRBJ2-2; clone size: once; V gene: TRBV28; CDR3 protein: CASGRRSNTGELFF; CDR3 DNA: TGTGCCAGCGGCCGAAGATCGAACACCGGGGAGCTGTTTTTT
D gene: TRBD2; J gene: TRBJ2-7; clone size: NA; V gene: TRBV27; CDR3 protein: CASSSGLAGGYEQYF; CDR3 DNA: TGTGCCAGCAGTTCCGGACTAGCGGGGGGCTACGAGCAGTACTTC
D gene: TRBD2; J gene: TRBJ2-7; clone size: NA; V gene: TRBV6-5; CDR3 protein: CASSSRLAGGLEQYF; CDR3 DNA: TGTGCCAGCAGTTCCCGACTAGCGGGGGGGCTCGAGCAGTACTTC
D gene: NA; J gene: TRBJ1-1; clone size: NA; V gene: TRBV10-1; CDR3 protein: CASSETGRDTEAFF; CDR3 DNA: TGCGCCAGCAGTGAAACGGGTCGGGACACTGAAGCTTTCTTT
D gene: NA; J gene: TRBJ1-1; clone size: NA; V gene: TRBV30; CDR3 protein: CAWRAGNTEAFF; CDR3 DNA: TGTGCCTGGAGAGCCGGGAACACTGAAGCTTTCTTT
D gene: TRBD1; J gene: TRBJ1-1; clone size: NA; V gene: TRBV6-5; CDR3 protein: CATHRGLTEAFF; CDR3 DNA: TGTGCCACCCACAGGGGGCTGACTGAAGCTTTCTTT
D gene: TRBD1; J gene: TRBJ1-4; clone size: NA; V gene: TRBV7-9; CDR3 protein: CASSSRTGQGNEKLFF; CDR3 DNA: TGTGCCAGCAGCTCCCGTACGGGACAGGGAAATGAAAAACTGTTTTTT